Listed below are T cell receptor beta chains from one sample, sequenced in a study of shared T cell receptors in the human thymus. TCRdb's copy holds only in-frame clones and misses some; the assay was immunoSEQ multiplex PCR. The sample has approximately 400,000 clones, roughly 94% seen once. Sequencing used thymocytes. The origin of the receptors is a human donor. Each CDR3 is given with its conserved first and last residue. D genes are given only for firm matches. Clone size is given for some rows only: seen once, a few or many times, or a class if the clone is expanded.

j_call | v_call | clone_size | d_call | cdr3_nt | cdr3_aa
TRBJ1-1 | TRBV11-3 | NA | TRBD1 | TGTGCCAGCAGCCGGGGGGGGTTCGGGACAGGAGACACTTTCTTT | CASSRGGFGTGDTFF
TRBJ2-3 | TRBV27 | once | NA | TGTGCCAGCAGTTTATCGAATCTCGCATGGTTAGATACGCAGTATTTT | CASSLSNLAWLDTQYF
TRBJ1-2 | TRBV9 | NA | NA | TGTGCCAGCAGCGTAGGACAGGATGGCTACACCTTC | CASSVGQDGYTF
TRBJ2-3 | TRBV7-9 | NA | NA | TGTGCCAGCAGCTGGGGACACTCAACTAGCACAGATACGCAGTATTTT | CASSWGHSTSTDTQYF
TRBJ1-3 | TRBV18 | NA | NA | TGTGCCAGCTCCATCACAGGGTTCGCTGGAAACACCATATATTTT | CASSITGFAGNTIYF
TRBJ2-2 | TRBV18 | NA | TRBD2 | TGTGCCAGCTCACCCCTACATATAGCGGGGGCAAACACCGGGGAGCTGTTTTTT | CASSPLHIAGANTGELFF
TRBJ1-4 | TRBV15 | NA | NA | TGTGCCACCAGCAACCTTGGACGGCCCAGGGAAAAACTGTTTTTT | CATSNLGRPREKLFF
TRBJ2-2 | TRBV5-4 | NA | TRBD2 | TGTGCCAGCAGTCTCCGACTAGCGGGACTTTTCGGGGAGCTGTTTTTT | CASSLRLAGLFGELFF
TRBJ1-5 | TRBV28 | NA | TRBD1 | TGTGCCAGCAGTTTAATGGGACAGGGGAGCAATCAGCCCCAGCATTTT | CASSLMGQGSNQPQHF
TRBJ1-4 | TRBV7-9 | NA | NA | TGTGCCAGCAGCTCGGGGCGAACTAATGAAAAACTGTTTTTT | CASSSGRTNEKLFF
TRBJ2-1 | TRBV18 | NA | NA | TGTGCCAGCTCCCCCACCAGTTCAGGGCGAGACTACAATGAGCAGTTCTTC | CASSPTSSGRDYNEQFF
TRBJ1-1 | TRBV28 | NA | NA | TGTGCCAGCAGACTCCCCCGGGGGCCGAGCACTGAAGCTTTCTTT | CASRLPRGPSTEAFF
TRBJ1-2 | TRBV28 | NA | NA | TGTGCCAGCAGGACCCCCCCCCACAGGGCTAACTATGGCTACACCTTC | CASRTPPHRANYGYTF
TRBJ1-3 | TRBV27 | NA | NA | TGTGCCAGCAGTTTACTCCCTCCAGGAAACACCATATATTTT | CASSLLPPGNTIYF
TRBJ1-5 | TRBV28 | NA | NA | TGTGCCAGCAGTTTACCCAGACCGGGCGAGGGTCAGCCCCAGCATTTT | CASSLPRPGEGQPQHF
TRBJ2-5 | TRBV18 | NA | TRBD2 | TGTGCCAGCTCACCACCGGAGACTAGCGGGAGGGGGGAGACCCAGTACTTC | CASSPPETSGRGETQYF